Ten or more counts support the clone carrying this T cell receptor beta chain. Antigen unknown. For repertoire sequencing, the TCR beta CDR3 regions were amplified from RNA transcripts. RT-PCR was first run with HTBI primers, then multiplex PCR in a second round. TCRdb processed the multiplex PCR reads anew with MiXCR; each CDR3 protein has one entry. The table records a few hundred thousand distinct CDR3 sequences, roughly a sixth of them present only once. This sample stems from a study of Graves' ophthalmopathy and Graves' hyperthyroidism. The study's findings and limits: Among expanded thyroid clonotypes above 0.001 frequency, most also occurred in blood.

Enrolled hyperthyroidism patients had a new diagnosis, a duration under 2 months, and an age of 18 to 65. The diagnostic workup employed clinical symptoms, serum thyroxine, TRAb, thyroid ultrasound and orbital computed tomography. Germline V gene lookup returns CDR1 PRHDT and CDR2 FYEKMQ (reference sequence). V was trimmed by 2 bases and J by 1 base, leaving 9 bases between them. The CDR3 sequence is 14 residues long. Input material: peripheral blood. This sequence was found in an adult woman with stable Graves' hyperthyroidism. This chain links TRBV13 with TRBJ2-7, with D possibly being TRBD1 (6 bases). The CDR3 sequence: CASSLPDRSYEQYF. The DNA of the CDR3 is TGTGCCAGCAGCTTACCAGACAGGTCCTACGAGCAGTACTTC.